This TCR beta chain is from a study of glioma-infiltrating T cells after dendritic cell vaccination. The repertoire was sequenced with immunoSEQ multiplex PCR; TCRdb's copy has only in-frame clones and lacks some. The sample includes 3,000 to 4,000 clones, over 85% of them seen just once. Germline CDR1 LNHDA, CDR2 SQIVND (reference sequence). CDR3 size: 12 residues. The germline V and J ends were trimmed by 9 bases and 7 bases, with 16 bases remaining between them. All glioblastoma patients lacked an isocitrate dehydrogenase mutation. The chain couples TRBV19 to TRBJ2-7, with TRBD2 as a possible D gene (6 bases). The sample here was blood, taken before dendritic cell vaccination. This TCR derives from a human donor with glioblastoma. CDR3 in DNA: TGTGCCAGCTGGGCGGGATCGGGGGAGCAGTACTTC. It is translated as CASWAGSGEQYF.